These 5 T cell receptor beta chains share one sample of origin, sequenced in a study of T cells after yellow fever vaccination. TCRdb independently ran MiXCR on the 5' RACE reads; one entry per CDR3 protein. The table shows approximately 510,000 distinct CDR3 sequences, with about a fifth occurring only once. The sample consisted of PBMCs, taken 21 days after the first yellow fever vaccination. The source of these receptors is a man between 18 and 35 years old who received the YFV17D yellow fever vaccine.

This sequence joins TRBV7-2 and TRBJ1-1; TRBD1 matches at 10 bases. J was trimmed by 6 bases and V by 5 bases; bases with no gene match: 9. CDR1 and CDR2 from the germline V gene are SGHTA and FQGNSA. The CDR3 spans 15 residues. This CDR3 reads CASSQTTGGDSEAFF. The CDR3 DNA sequence: TGTGCCAGCAGCCAAACGACAGGGGGCGACTCTGAAGCTTTCTTT.

V and J are TRBV6-2 or TRBV6-3 and TRBJ1-1, with a tentative D call TRBD1 (5 bases). V shed 6 bases and J shed 10 bases, with 18 bases lying between them. Germline V gene data show CDR1 as MNHEY and CDR2 as SVGEGT. There are 13 residues in the CDR3. Written as DNA, the CDR3 is TGTGCCAGCAGCATCCGGGACTCCCGTGGAGCTTTCTTT. Its translation: CASSIRDSRGAFF.

The chain uses TRBV20-1 and TRBJ2-7; D gene unclear. The ends were cut back, 3 bases at V and 3 bases at J, with 6 bases in the middle. CDR1 is DFQATT, CDR2 SNEGSKA, per germline (reference sequence). This CDR3 is 11 amino acids long. This CDR3 is CSASELYEQYV. The CDR3 DNA reads as TGCAGTGCTAGTGAGCTCTACGAGCAGTACGTC.

The chain is built from TRBV6-2 or TRBV6-3 and TRBJ2-5; either TRBD1 or TRBD2 may supply D (5 bases each). The germline V gene encodes CDR1 MNHEY and CDR2 SVGEGT. The CDR3 is 16 amino acids. The V end lost 2 bases, the J end lost 4 bases, and 17 bases lay between the germline ends. This chain's CDR3 is CASSYGGARLIETQYF. The CDR3 DNA sequence: TGTGCCAGCAGTTACGGGGGAGCGCGACTTATAGAGACCCAGTACTTC.

The chain employs TRBV3-1 and TRBJ1-1; maybe TRBD1 (6 bases). There are 14 residues in the CDR3. Germline V gives CDR1 LGHDT, CDR2 YNNKEL (reference sequence). The V end was cut by 6 bases, the J end by 0 bases, with 11 bases between. For the CDR3, the DNA is TGTGCCAGCAGACCCCGGGACATGAACACTGAAGCTTTCTTT. Protein: CASRPRDMNTEAFF.